The 4 T cell receptor beta chains presented below share a single source sample, sequenced in a study of blood T cells in healthy people across ages. The use of a sample-barcoded 5' primer and a J-beta primer mix characterized a second PCR of roughly 6 to 11 cycles. In TCRdb, the 5' RACE reads were re-called with MiXCR into one record per CDR3 protein. This sample has over 1,500,000 distinct CDR3 sequences, with about 49% found just once. Sequenced material: blood. The source is a woman between 40 and 50 years old in good health.

The sample holds one count of this clonotype. The genes are TRBV5-1 and TRBJ2-5; 11 bases map to TRBD1. CDR1 is SGHRS, CDR2 YFSETQ, per germline. CDR3 length: 15 residues. The V segment lost 3 bases and the J segment 11 bases; nucleotides outside the gene matches: 12. The CDR3 DNA reads as TGCGCCAGCAGCTACCGGGACAGGGGGTGGGGTGAGCAGTACTTC. Amino acids: CASSYRDRGWGEQYF.

The V and J genes are TRBV12-3 or TRBV12-4 and TRBJ1-2; possibly TRBD1 for D (6 bases). The CDR3 consists of 13 residues. The V end lost 5 bases, the J end lost 7 bases, and 14 bases lay between the germline ends. For the CDR3, the DNA is TGTGCCAGCAGTCCCTCAGGGGAAAGTGGCTACACCTTC. Protein: CASSPSGESGYTF.

V and J are TRBV20-1 and TRBJ2-7; tentative D call: TRBD2 (6 bases). The CDR3 spans 14 residues. Germline V gene lookup returns CDR1 DFQATT and CDR2 SNEGSKA (reference sequence). V lost 5 bases and J 6 bases, leaving 20 bases between the germline ends. Here the CDR3 DNA reads TGCAGTGCTTCAATTTCGGGGGATCTGGGCGAGCAGTACTTC. It translates to CSASISGDLGEQYF.

On this clonotype: A much larger clone sits a single nucleotide away, making a read error possible. V usage is TRBV12-3 or TRBV12-4 and J usage is TRBJ2-6; D might be TRBD1 or TRBD2, each matching 5 bases. CDR3 length: 17 amino acids. The CDR3 spells CASSTGTASSGADVLTF. The DNA of the CDR3 is TGTGCCAGCAGTACCGGGACGGCCTCCTCTGGGGCCGACGTCCTGACTTTC.